This T cell receptor (beta chain) was recovered during a study of blood T cell repertoires in COVID-19. Study-level information: The analysed material was cDNA or gDNA that came from T cells, B-cell-depleted T cells, or PBMCs.

This clone was seen many times. The authors' processing: For nucleated cells, counts were estimated from reference gene primer amplification. TCRdb's copy holds only in-frame clones and misses some; the assay was immunoSEQ multiplex PCR. The D gene and trimming were derived from the DNA, and the V and J assignments and clone size from that table. The sample has roughly 110,000 clones, 71% seen once. The CDR3 is 16 amino acids. V dropped 3 bases and J dropped 0 bases, with 15 bases sitting between them. Germline CDR1 SGHRS, CDR2 YFSETQ. The rearrangement links TRBV5-1 to TRBJ1-2; possibly TRBD1 for D (6 bases). This receptor was identified in a human donor with acute or convalescent COVID-19. The donor label of this sample is uncertain. What was sequenced was peripheral blood. The CDR3 sequence: CASSSGQMGANYGYTF. CDR3 nucleotide sequence: TGCGCCAGCAGCTCCGGACAGATGGGGGCTAACTATGGCTACACCTTC. Complete variable domain (other parts from reference TRBV5-1 and TRBJ1-2): KAGVTQTPRYLIKTRGQQVTLSCSPISGHRSVSWYQQTPGQGLQFLFEYFSETQRNKGNFPGRFSGRQFSNSRSEMNVSTLELGDSALYLCASSSGQMGANYGYTFGSGTRLTVV.